The rows below give T cell receptor beta chains drawn from one sample of a study of T cells after yellow fever vaccination. A single record per CDR3 protein comes from TCRdb applying MiXCR to the 5' RACE reads. The profile covers 170,000 or so distinct CDR3 sequences, with roughly 6.2% appearing a single time and less than 3.5% taken by the ten largest. Sequences were derived from CD4+ T cells sorted from PBMCs, sampled on the day of the first yellow fever vaccination. The receptor set was obtained from a young man who received the YFV17D yellow fever vaccine. The CDR3 runs from the conserved cysteine through the conserved F or W. The D gene is left open where the match is weak. Expanded clones get a size class; other rows say once, few or many, or leave the size out.

J: TRBJ2-5; size: many; D: -; V: TRBV5-1; DNA: TGCGCCAGCAGCTTGGAGGGGGGTGGCAAGACCCAGTACTTC; CDR3: CASSLEGGGKTQYF
J: TRBJ2-1; size: -; D: -; V: TRBV11-3; DNA: TGTGCCAGCAGCTCCGGGCTGAGTCCGACCTACAATGAGCAGTTCTTC; CDR3: CASSSGLSPTYNEQFF
J: TRBJ2-6; size: -; D: -; V: TRBV7-2; DNA: TGTGCCAGCAGCTTGCCAGCCGGGGCCAACGTCCTGACTTTC; CDR3: CASSLPAGANVLTF
J: TRBJ1-2; size: -; D: TRBD1; V: TRBV7-9; DNA: TGTGCCAGCAGCTTAGTTACAGGGGAGACCGGCTACACCTTC; CDR3: CASSLVTGETGYTF
J: TRBJ1-4; size: -; D: TRBD1; V: TRBV7-9; DNA: TGTGCCAGCAGCTTACAGGGGGCTGGAGATGAAAAACTGTTTTTT; CDR3: CASSLQGAGDEKLFF
J: TRBJ2-2; size: many; D: -; V: TRBV12-3/TRBV12-4; DNA: TGTGCCAGCACCCCGAGCAGGAGGGCCGGGGAGCTGTTTTTT; CDR3: CASTPSRRAGELFF
J: TRBJ2-1; size: -; D: -; V: TRBV5-1; DNA: TGCGCCAGCAGGGTGGGAAATGAGCAGTTCTTC; CDR3: CASRVGNEQFF
J: TRBJ1-1; size: many; D: TRBD1; V: TRBV7-9; DNA: TGTGCCAGCAGCTTTCTATTTCCCACAGGGGTCTTGCTTGCTTTCTTT; CDR3: CASSFLFPTGVLLAFF
J: TRBJ2-5; size: -; D: -; V: TRBV20-1; DNA: TGCAGTGCTATGGGCGGCCGGCAAGAGACCCAGTACTTC; CDR3: CSAMGGRQETQYF
J: TRBJ1-2; size: few; D: -; V: TRBV19; DNA: TGTGCCAGTAGTAAGCGGAGGGACGCTAACTATGGCTACACCTTC; CDR3: CASSKRRDANYGYTF
J: TRBJ1-1; size: many; D: TRBD1; V: TRBV7-3; DNA: TGTGCCAGCAGCATCCAGGGGGACACTGAAGCTTTCTTT; CDR3: CASSIQGDTEAFF
J: TRBJ1-5; size: -; D: -; V: TRBV19; DNA: TGTGCCAGTAGTTGCGGGGTTCAGCCCCAGCATTTT; CDR3: CASSCGVQPQHF
J: TRBJ2-3; size: many; D: TRBD1; V: TRBV4-2; DNA: TGTGCCAGCAGCCAAGATAGGGGGCGGGATACGCAGTATTTT; CDR3: CASSQDRGRDTQYF
J: TRBJ2-2; size: -; D: -; V: TRBV5-5; DNA: TGTGCCAGCAGCTTCACAGGGATTAACACCGGGGAGCTGTTTTTT; CDR3: CASSFTGINTGELFF
J: TRBJ2-6; size: many; D: -; V: TRBV7-9; DNA: TGTGCCAGCAGCTCCCAGGGGGGAGGGGCCAACGTCCTGACTTTC; CDR3: CASSSQGGGANVLTF
J: TRBJ1-4; size: many; D: -; V: TRBV12-3/TRBV12-4; DNA: TGTGCCAGCAGTCCCCGGGGGGGTTCTAATGAAAAACTGTTTTTT; CDR3: CASSPRGGSNEKLFF
J: TRBJ2-5; size: many; D: TRBD1; V: TRBV5-1; DNA: TGCGCCAGCAGACCACAACAGGGGGCTATAGGAGAGACCCAGTACTTC; CDR3: CASRPQQGAIGETQYF
J: TRBJ2-1; size: -; D: -; V: TRBV9; DNA: TGTGCCAGCAGCCCTAGCCCCATCAATGAGCAGTTCTTC; CDR3: CASSPSPINEQFF
J: TRBJ1-2; size: -; D: -; V: TRBV20-1; DNA: TGCAGTGCTAGGTTGGCCAGTTATGGCTACAACTTC; CDR3: CSARLASYGYNF
J: TRBJ2-5; size: few; D: TRBD2; V: TRBV18; DNA: TGTGCCAGCTCACCCTTGGGACTAGCGAGAGAGACCCAGTACTTC; CDR3: CASSPLGLARETQYF
J: TRBJ1-6; size: few; D: -; V: TRBV2; DNA: TGTGCCAGCAGTGACGTGTTTAATTCACCCCTCCACTTT; CDR3: CASSDVFNSPLHF
J: TRBJ2-1; size: many; D: TRBD2; V: TRBV5-1; DNA: TGCGCCAGCAGCCCTATCGCCGGGGGGACCTACAATGAGCAGTTCTTC; CDR3: CASSPIAGGTYNEQFF
J: TRBJ1-3; size: few; D: -; V: TRBV6-5; DNA: TGTGCCAGCAGTTACGACGGAACTGGAAACACCATATATTTT; CDR3: CASSYDGTGNTIYF
J: TRBJ2-1; size: -; D: -; V: TRBV24-1; DNA: TGTGCCACCAGTGGTCATAGTCTCGATGAGCAGTTCTTC; CDR3: CATSGHSLDEQFF
J: TRBJ1-2; size: -; D: -; V: TRBV5-6; DNA: TGTGCCAGCAGCTCCACATGGCTCGATGGCTACACCTTC; CDR3: CASSSTWLDGYTF
J: TRBJ2-3; size: -; D: -; V: TRBV9; DNA: TGTGCCAGCAGCGTAGGGGGTAACACGGGGACAGATACGCAGTATTTT; CDR3: CASSVGGNTGTDTQYF
J: TRBJ2-3; size: many; D: TRBD1; V: TRBV25-1; DNA: TGTGCCAGCAGGAGAGGGACAGGGGGCGCAGATACGCAGTATTTT; CDR3: CASRRGTGGADTQYF
J: TRBJ1-1; size: -; D: -; V: TRBV12-3/TRBV12-4; DNA: TGTGCCAGCAGTTTAATCCGGGAGGGGGAAGCTTTCTTT; CDR3: CASSLIREGEAFF
J: TRBJ1-3; size: few; D: -; V: TRBV18; DNA: TGTGCCAGCTCACCTGGGGGGACTGGAAACACCATATATTTT; CDR3: CASSPGGTGNTIYF
J: TRBJ2-5; size: many; D: -; V: TRBV7-7; DNA: TGTGCCAGCAGCTTAGGCCCGGGGCTCCCGGAGACCCAGTACTTC; CDR3: CASSLGPGLPETQYF
J: TRBJ2-3; size: few; D: -; V: TRBV7-2; DNA: TGTGCCAGCAGCTTAGAGGGCGGGGTAAGGGGTACGCAGTATTTT; CDR3: CASSLEGGVRGTQYF
J: TRBJ2-5; size: few; D: TRBD2; V: TRBV4-1; DNA: TGCGCCAGCACCGGGGGGGGCCGGGAGACCCAGTACTTC; CDR3: CASTGGGRETQYF
J: TRBJ1-1; size: many; D: -; V: TRBV27; DNA: TGTGCCAGCAGTTTATACAGGGCGAACACTGAAGCTTTCTTT; CDR3: CASSLYRANTEAFF
J: TRBJ2-3; size: -; D: -; V: TRBV9; DNA: TGTGCCAGCAGCGTAGGAGGCGGCGTGGGAGATACGCAGTATTTT; CDR3: CASSVGGGVGDTQYF
J: TRBJ2-7; size: -; D: -; V: TRBV7-2; DNA: TGTGCCAGCAGCTTAAGGTTGGGCCCCGGGTCGACCTACGAGCAGTACTTC; CDR3: CASSLRLGPGSTYEQYF
J: TRBJ1-1; size: many; D: -; V: TRBV5-1; DNA: TGCGCCAGCAGCCCAAAGACAGGCTCGATGAACACTGAAGCTTTCTTT; CDR3: CASSPKTGSMNTEAFF
J: TRBJ2-1; size: -; D: -; V: TRBV4-1; DNA: TGCGCCAGCAGCCAAGATGGGCGGGGGCGATACAATGAGCAGTTCTTC; CDR3: CASSQDGRGRYNEQFF
J: TRBJ2-5; size: few; D: -; V: TRBV5-1; DNA: TGCGCCAGCAGCTTCCAGACCGACATGGAGACCCAGTACTTC; CDR3: CASSFQTDMETQYF
J: TRBJ2-7; size: -; D: TRBD1; V: TRBV7-3; DNA: TGTGCCAGCAGCCCATTGGACAGGGGGAGCTACGAGCAGTACTTC; CDR3: CASSPLDRGSYEQYF
J: TRBJ1-5; size: -; D: TRBD1; V: TRBV2; DNA: TGTGCCAGCAGTGGGGACAGGGGAGAATACAATCAGCCCCAGCATTTT; CDR3: CASSGDRGEYNQPQHF
J: TRBJ2-3; size: -; D: TRBD2; V: TRBV20-1; DNA: TGCAGTGCTCCCGAGGGGCGGGGGGTGGCAGATACGCAGTATTTT; CDR3: CSAPEGRGVADTQYF
J: TRBJ1-4; size: few; D: -; V: TRBV29-1; DNA: TGCAGCGTTAGACAGCCCACAGGGAACGAAAAACTGTTTTTT; CDR3: CSVRQPTGNEKLFF
J: TRBJ1-3; size: many; D: -; V: TRBV29-1; DNA: TGCAGCGCCGGAGGGGGGGTGACTGGAAACACCATATATTTT; CDR3: CSAGGGVTGNTIYF
J: TRBJ1-1; size: few; D: -; V: TRBV7-6; DNA: TGTGCCAGCAGCGGGGGGGAGGACACTGAAGCTTTCTTT; CDR3: CASSGGEDTEAFF
J: TRBJ2-7; size: -; D: -; V: TRBV7-2; DNA: TGTGCCAGCAGCCCCCAGACCGGACGGGGAGGAGAGCAGTACTTC; CDR3: CASSPQTGRGGEQYF
J: TRBJ2-1; size: -; D: -; V: TRBV7-2; DNA: TGTGCCAGCAGCTGGGACGGTTACAATGAGCAGTTCTTC; CDR3: CASSWDGYNEQFF
J: TRBJ1-2; size: -; D: -; V: TRBV9; DNA: TGTGCCAGCAGCGCATCTACATCTGACTATGGCTACACCTTC; CDR3: CASSASTSDYGYTF
J: TRBJ2-1; size: -; D: TRBD2; V: TRBV7-3; DNA: TGTGCCAGCAGCCCATACGGGGGACTAGCGCCCAATGAGCAGTTCTTC; CDR3: CASSPYGGLAPNEQFF
J: TRBJ2-1; size: many; D: -; V: TRBV24-1; DNA: TGTGCCACCGCCCCCGCCGGCTCCTACAATGAGCAGTTCTTC; CDR3: CATAPAGSYNEQFF
J: TRBJ1-2; size: many; D: -; V: TRBV5-4; DNA: TGTGCCAGCAGCTTCTCCAGGGCTGCCGGCTACACCTTC; CDR3: CASSFSRAAGYTF
J: TRBJ2-5; size: -; D: -; V: TRBV5-4; DNA: TGTGCCAGCAGCTTGGCTAACCTCCAAGAGACCCAGTACTTC; CDR3: CASSLANLQETQYF
J: TRBJ2-6; size: -; D: TRBD1; V: TRBV6-1; DNA: TGTGCCAGCAGTACGTCACGACAGGGCTCTGCTGGGGCCAACGTCCTGACTTTC; CDR3: CASSTSRQGSAGANVLTF
J: TRBJ2-5; size: few; D: TRBD2; V: TRBV2; DNA: TGTGCCAGCACGGGGGGTGGAGAGACCCAGTACTTC; CDR3: CASTGGGETQYF
J: TRBJ1-2; size: few; D: TRBD1; V: TRBV2; DNA: TGTGCCAGCAAGGGGGACAGGGGACTTGGCTACACCTTC; CDR3: CASKGDRGLGYTF